The 13 T cell receptor beta chains below come from one sample, sequenced in a study of cytomegalovirus exposure and HLA in healthy donors (dated by TCRdb to about 2017). The receptor library was made with the immunoSEQ multiplex PCR assay. For the multiplex PCR, a mixture combining 60 forward primers for TCR Vbeta segments and 13 reverse primers for TCR Jbeta segments was used. TCRdb re-hosts the immuneACCESS table, in-frame sequences only. Its copies lack some clones; in the studies checked, an unresolved V gene accounts for under half of them, and the cause for the rest is not known. The sample table holds 110,000 or so clones, of which approximately 83% were seen once. Clones ranked in the top ten supply around 2.5% of the sample. Sequenced sample: PBMCs. The receptor set was obtained from a woman in her late teens or twenties in good health and CMV-seronegative.

This clone was picked up a small number of times. The chain combines TRBV6-1 with TRBJ1-4, with D possibly TRBD1 on 6 matching bases. The CDR3 extends over 13 amino acids. CDR1 and CDR2 (germline): MNHNS, SASEGT. Trimming left V 8 bases short and J 5 bases short, with 12 bases between. The CDR3 region is CASAGQGNEKLFF. CDR3 DNA sequence: TGTGCCAGCGCTGGCCAGGGGAATGAAAAACTGTTTTTT.

The chain uses TRBV19 and TRBJ1-6; D ambiguous. V lost 5 bases and J lost 5, with 10 bases in between. CDR1 and CDR2 from the germline V gene are LNHDA and SQIVND (reference sequence). This CDR3 is built from 14 residues. The CDR3, as DNA: TGTGCCAGTAGTTTGTTAGAGAATAATTCACCCCTCCACTTT. Translating gives CASSLLENNSPLHF.

J is TRBJ2-5 and V is TRBV5-1; TRBD1 matches at 7 bases. This CDR3 is 15 amino acids long. After removal of 0 bases from V and 3 bases from J, the junction contained 5 bases not matched to a gene. The germline V gene has CDR1 SGHRS and CDR2 YFSETQ. The CDR3 DNA follows: TGCGCCAGCAGCTTGGTCTTCGGGACAGAAGAGACCCAGTACTTC. As protein: CASSLVFGTEETQYF.

V usage is TRBV5-4 and J usage is TRBJ1-1; perhaps TRBD1 as D (5 bases). V gave up 2 bases and J gave up 2 bases, with 7 bases separating them. CDR3 length: 13 residues. CDR1 and CDR2 (germline): SGHNT, YYREEE (reference sequence). The CDR3 sequence is CASSFRGNTEAFF. Written as DNA, the CDR3 is TGTGCCAGCAGCTTTAGGGGAAACACTGAAGCTTTCTTT. The full variable domain, its missing parts supplied by reference TRBV5-4 and TRBJ1-1, is ETGVTQSPTHLIKTRGQQVTLRCSSQSGHNTVSWYQQALGQGPQFIFQYYREEENGRGNFPPRFSGLQFPNYSSELNVNALELDDSALYLCASSFRGNTEAFFGQGTRLTVV.

V gene TRBV6-5 combines with J gene TRBJ1-5; 7 positions agree with TRBD1. V trimming: 2 bases; J trimming: 8 bases; junction bases outside the gene matches: 6. The CDR3 covers 14 residues. The germline gives CDR1 MNHEY, CDR2 SVGAGI. CDR3 DNA: TGTGCCAGCAGTTACCGGACAGGTCGCGAGCCCCAGCATTTT. This translates into CASSYRTGREPQHF.

As to this clone: The sample has other DNA sequences that encode this CDR3 too. V and J are TRBV30 and TRBJ1-4, with D perhaps matching TRBD1 (5 bases). The CDR3 is 13 residues long. Germline CDR1 and CDR2: GTSNPN and SVGIG (reference sequence). The V gene lost 3 bases and the J gene lost 8 bases, with 13 bases spanning the gap. CDR3 residues: CAWRTQGNEKLFF. The CDR3 nucleotides are TGTGCCTGGAGGACCCAGGGCAACGAAAAACTGTTTTTT.

V usage is TRBV6-1 and J usage is TRBJ1-1, with D unclear. Between the trimmed V and J ends, which lost 2 bases and 0 bases, there was a span of 16 bases. CDR3 length equals 17 residues. The germline V gene has CDR1 MNHNS and CDR2 SASEGT. CDR3 protein: CASSEIGQEVMNTEAFF. The CDR3 nucleotides read TGTGCCAGCAGTGAAATCGGTCAGGAGGTCATGAACACTGAAGCTTTCTTT.

V and J are TRBV4-2 and TRBJ2-1; 8 bases are shared with TRBD2. The CDR3 has 18 amino acids. The germline CDR1 and CDR2 sequences are LGHNA and YNFKEQ. The V and J ends lost 0 bases and 1 base, in that order; junction bases with no gene match: 8. In nucleotides, the CDR3 is TGTGCCAGCAGCCAAGACAAGAACGTAGCGGGGTCCTACAATGAGCAGTTCTTC. It encodes CASSQDKNVAGSYNEQFF.

This chain connects TRBV7-2 to TRBJ2-5; the match to TRBD1 covers 8 bases. The germline CDR1 and CDR2 sequences are SGHTA and FQGNSA. This CDR3 is built from 13 residues. Trimming cost V 5 bases and J 5 bases; bases outside gene matches: 4. The CDR3 sequence is CASSRDRRETQYF. CDR3 sequence (DNA): TGTGCCAGCAGCCGGGACAGGAGGGAGACCCAGTACTTC.

The chain joins TRBV5-1 to TRBJ1-6, with D hard to call. V lost 0 bases, J lost 8 bases, and 6 bases lay in between. The length of the CDR3 is 13 residues. CDR1 SGHRS and CDR2 YFSETQ come from the germline V gene. CDR3 DNA sequence: TGCGCCAGCAGCTTGGATATCTATTCACCCCTCCACTTT. This sequence encodes CASSLDIYSPLHF.

The rearrangement links TRBV7-2 to TRBJ2-1; a weak D match, TRBD2 (6 bases). Germline values: CDR1 SGHTA, CDR2 FQGNSA. CDR3 length: 16 amino acids. V shed 4 bases and J shed 10 bases, with 23 bases lying between them. Here the CDR3 DNA reads TGTGCCAGCAGCTCCCCCACGGGACTCCCTGCGGGGGAGCAGTTCTTC. Its translation is CASSSPTGLPAGEQFF.

This clone was observed a handful of times. The chain employs TRBV11-1 and TRBJ2-6; possibly TRBD2 for D (5 bases). Trimming removed 6 bases at V and 2 bases at J, with 14 bases between. CDR1 is SGHAT and CDR2 is FQDESV in the germline V gene (reference sequence). This CDR3 has 16 residues. The CDR3 here is CASSLTDLTGANVLTF. CDR3 sequence (DNA): TGTGCCAGCAGTCTAACGGACTTAACTGGGGCCAACGTCCTGACTTTC.

The rearrangement joins TRBV7-9 to TRBJ2-1; D may be TRBD2 (6 bases). This CDR3 comprises 13 residues. V was shortened by 5 bases and J by 6 bases, with 11 bases between the two germline ends. The germline gives CDR1 SEHNR, CDR2 FQNEAQ (reference sequence). The CDR3 nucleotides read TGTGCCAGCAGCCCTACTAGCCCCAATGAGCAGTTCTTC. It translates to CASSPTSPNEQFF. Combining the CDR3 with reference TRBV7-9 and TRBJ2-1 gives the whole variable domain DTGVSQNPRHKITKRGQNVTFRCDPISEHNRLYWYRQTLGQGPEFLTYFQNEAQLEKSRLLSDRFSAERPKGSFSTLEIQRTEQGDSAMYLCASSPTSPNEQFFGPGTRLTVL.